This T cell receptor (beta chain) was found in a study of blood T cell repertoires in COVID-19. Recruits, aged roughly 18 to 90 years, lived in about two dozen US areas. Participants' reported clinical history set cohort assignment. Two consecutive negative NP/OP PCR tests, clearance, or resolved symptoms defined Cohort 3 recovery. Per the original methods: Reference gene primer amplification gave nucleated cell count estimates. Assay used: immunoSEQ multiplex PCR; TCRdb lists only in-frame clones, some missing. The DNA was the basis for D and trimming; V, J and clone size are from that table. The table has more than 110,000 clones, 78% seen once. Deletions cut 3 bases from V and 1 base from J, with 12 bases between. The CDR3 sequence is 15 residues long. From germline, CDR1 is SGHNT and CDR2 YYREEE (reference sequence).

Sequencing was done on a sample of PBMCs or T cells enriched from blood (not recorded which). This sequence was found in a woman in her forties or fifties who had recovered from COVID-19. This chain uses TRBV5-4 with TRBJ2-3, with D perhaps TRBD1 (5 bases). CDR3: CASSYPTVGTDTQYF. The CDR3 nucleotides are TGTGCCAGCAGCTACCCGACAGTTGGCACAGATACGCAGTATTTT.